The clone carrying this T cell receptor beta chain was detected a few times. Constant-segment primers served in 5'RACE that generated TCR alpha and TCR beta cDNA libraries bearing sample barcodes and UMIs. TCRdb recomputed calls from the 5' RACE reads with MiXCR, one row per CDR3 protein. The table has 140,000 or so distinct CDR3 sequences, 11% to 15% seen once. The data derive from a study of T-cell memory formation after mild COVID-19. The V end lost 0 bases, the J end lost 0 bases, and 10 bases lay between the germline ends. The CDR3 sequence is 15 residues long. Germline CDR1 and CDR2: SGDLS and YYNGEE.

The TCR was taken from an adult woman who had mild COVID-19 (a few samples of this study predate the infection). Cell type and time point are not known. Specimen: PBMCs or a T cell subset sorted from them (not recorded which). This rearrangement joins TRBV9 to TRBJ2-7; D may be TRBD2 (6 bases). The DNA for the CDR3 is TGTGCCAGCAGCGTAGCTGCGGGGCGCTCCTACGAGCAGTACTTC. It is translated as CASSVAAGRSYEQYF.